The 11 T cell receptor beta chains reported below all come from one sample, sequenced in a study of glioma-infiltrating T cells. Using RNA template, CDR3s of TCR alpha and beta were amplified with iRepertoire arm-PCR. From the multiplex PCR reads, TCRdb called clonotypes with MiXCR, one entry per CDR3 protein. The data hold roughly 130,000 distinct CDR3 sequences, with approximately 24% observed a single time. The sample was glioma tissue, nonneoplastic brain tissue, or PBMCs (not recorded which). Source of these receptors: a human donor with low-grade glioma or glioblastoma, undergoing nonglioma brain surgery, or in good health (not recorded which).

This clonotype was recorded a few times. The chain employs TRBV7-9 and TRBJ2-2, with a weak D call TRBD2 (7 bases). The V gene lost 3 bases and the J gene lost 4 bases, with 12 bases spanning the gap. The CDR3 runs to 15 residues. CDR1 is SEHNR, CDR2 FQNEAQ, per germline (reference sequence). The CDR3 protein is CASSLGGPGTGELFF. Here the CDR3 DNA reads TGTGCCAGCAGCTTGGGGGGGCCGGGCACCGGGGAGCTGTTTTTT.

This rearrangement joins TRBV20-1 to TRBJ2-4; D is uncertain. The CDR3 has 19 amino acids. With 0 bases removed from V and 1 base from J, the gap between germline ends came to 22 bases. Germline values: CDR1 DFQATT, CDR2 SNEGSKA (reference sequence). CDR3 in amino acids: CSARDRSGLGPIAKNIQYF. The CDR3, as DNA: TGCAGTGCTAGAGATCGTTCGGGTCTAGGGCCCATTGCCAAAAACATTCAGTACTTC.

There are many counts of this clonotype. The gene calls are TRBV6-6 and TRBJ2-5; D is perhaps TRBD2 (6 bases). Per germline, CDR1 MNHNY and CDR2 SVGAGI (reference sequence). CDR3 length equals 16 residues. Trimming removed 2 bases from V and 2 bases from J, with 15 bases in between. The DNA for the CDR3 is TGTGCCAGCAGTTACCCCCTTGGTGGGGGGCAAGAGACCCAGTACTTC. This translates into CASSYPLGGGQETQYF.

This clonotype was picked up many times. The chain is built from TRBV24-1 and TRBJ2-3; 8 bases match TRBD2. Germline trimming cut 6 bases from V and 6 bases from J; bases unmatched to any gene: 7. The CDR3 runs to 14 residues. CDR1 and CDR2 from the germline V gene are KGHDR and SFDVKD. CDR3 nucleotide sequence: TGTGCCACCAGTAGCGGGGGCCGGTTGGATACGCAGTATTTT. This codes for CATSSGGRLDTQYF.

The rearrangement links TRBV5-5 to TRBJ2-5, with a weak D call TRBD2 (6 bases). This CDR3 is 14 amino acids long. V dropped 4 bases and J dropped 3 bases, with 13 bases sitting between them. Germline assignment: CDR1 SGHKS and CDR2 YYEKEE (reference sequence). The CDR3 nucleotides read TGTGCCAGCAGCCTCCGGGACTTAGAAGAGACCCAGTACTTC. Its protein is CASSLRDLEETQYF.

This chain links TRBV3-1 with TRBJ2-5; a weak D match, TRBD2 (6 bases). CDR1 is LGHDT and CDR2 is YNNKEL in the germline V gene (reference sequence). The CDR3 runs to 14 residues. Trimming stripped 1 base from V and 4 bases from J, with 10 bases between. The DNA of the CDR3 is TGTGCCAGCAGCCAAGTGGGGGGAGGAGAGACCCAGTACTTC. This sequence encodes CASSQVGGGETQYF.

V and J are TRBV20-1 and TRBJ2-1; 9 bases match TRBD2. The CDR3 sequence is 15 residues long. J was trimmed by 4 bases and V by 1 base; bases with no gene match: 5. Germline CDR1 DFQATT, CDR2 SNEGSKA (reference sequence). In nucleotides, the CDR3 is TGCAGTGCTAGAGCCAAGACTAGCGGATACAATGAGCAGTTCTTC. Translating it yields CSARAKTSGYNEQFF.

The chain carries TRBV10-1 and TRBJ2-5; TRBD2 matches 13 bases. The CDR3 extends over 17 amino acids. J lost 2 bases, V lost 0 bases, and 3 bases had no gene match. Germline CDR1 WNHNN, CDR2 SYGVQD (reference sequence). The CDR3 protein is CASSESRTSGSQETQYF. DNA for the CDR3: TGCGCCAGCAGTGAGTCGAGGACTAGCGGGAGTCAAGAGACCCAGTACTTC.

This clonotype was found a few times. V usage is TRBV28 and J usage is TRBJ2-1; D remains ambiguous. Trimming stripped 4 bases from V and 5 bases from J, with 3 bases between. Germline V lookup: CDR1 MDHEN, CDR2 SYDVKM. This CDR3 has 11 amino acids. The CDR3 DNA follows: TGTGCCAGCAGTTCGAACAATGAGCAGTTCTTC. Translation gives CASSSNNEQFF.

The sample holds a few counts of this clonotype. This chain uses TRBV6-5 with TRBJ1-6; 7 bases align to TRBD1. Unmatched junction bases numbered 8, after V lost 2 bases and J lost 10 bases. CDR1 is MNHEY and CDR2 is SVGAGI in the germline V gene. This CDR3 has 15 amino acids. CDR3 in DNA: TGTGCCAGCAGTTACGAAGGGGGCAGGACCTCACCCCTCCACTTT. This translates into CASSYEGGRTSPLHF.

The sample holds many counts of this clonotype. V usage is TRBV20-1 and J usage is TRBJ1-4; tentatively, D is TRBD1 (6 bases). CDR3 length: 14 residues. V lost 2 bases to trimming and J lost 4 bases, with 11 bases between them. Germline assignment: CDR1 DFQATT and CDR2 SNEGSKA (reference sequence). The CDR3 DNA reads TGCAGTGCTAGAAGGGGGACGGATAATGAAAAACTGTTTTTT. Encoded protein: CSARRGTDNEKLFF.